The clone carrying this TCR beta chain was counted many times. This entry comes from a study of T cells in Graves' hyperthyroidism and ophthalmopathy. The investigators amplified TCR beta CDR3 regions from RNA transcripts. HTBI primers drove first-round RT-PCR of the TCR CDR3. TCRdb re-analysed the multiplex PCR reads in MiXCR, keeping a single row per CDR3 protein. This repertoire shows 620,000 or so distinct CDR3 sequences, around 15% found once; its top ten account for under 15%. The CDR3 runs 12 residues. The germline V gene has CDR1 ENHRY and CDR2 SYGVKD. V lost 6 bases and J 5 bases, leaving 11 bases between the germline ends.

Sequenced sample: blood. The source of this sequence is a woman aged 50 to 60 with Graves' ophthalmopathy. The V call is TRBV10-3, the J call TRBJ2-7; possible D gene TRBD1, 6 bases. The CDR3 spells CAISREGDEQYF. The DNA of the CDR3 is TGTGCCATCAGCCGAGAGGGGGACGAGCAGTACTTC.